This entry concerns a single T cell receptor beta chain. What antigen it recognizes has not been identified. The record has no base qualities; no much larger clone is one base away. Participants in the prospective study were aged about 18 to 95 years, lived in 20 to 25 United States geographic areas, and enrolled through a virtual design. In the prospective study, participants were assigned to cohorts based on the clinical history participants reported in a screening survey and a study questionnaire. ImmuneRACE Cohort 3 recovered participants were defined by two consecutive negative NP/OP PCR tests, healthcare professional clearance, or symptom resolution. In the prospective study, mobile phlebotomists collected whole blood, serum and a nasopharyngeal or oropharyngeal swab from each participant. Additional blood draws and questionnaires over a 2-month period could optionally be provided by prospective study participants. Prospective study blood samples were shipped either frozen or at room temperature before DNA extraction.

The data originate from a study of blood T cell repertoires in COVID-19 (dated by TCRdb to 2019 to 2021). Study-wide context: Samples covering the acute and convalescent phases of COVID-19 were provided by collaborators in the United States, Italy and Spain. The material from the prospective study consisted of cDNA or gDNA derived from T cells, B-cell-depleted T cells, or PBMCs. Subjects who had been exposed to COVID-19, were actively infected with it, or had recovered from it provided the deeply sampled blood TCRbeta repertoires that made up the dataset. The repertoires were released in a freely available public database intended as a resource for research on the immune response to SARS-CoV-2. The samples were drawn from the first 160 participants of the ongoing ImmuneRACE study and from 950 to 1,500 subjects provided by 6 global collaborators. The sample metadata nearly always contained a de-identified subject ID, COVID-19 status, age in years and sex. HLA class I and class II types, where available, came from metadata supplied by the sample provider rather than from assay-based typing.

TCRbeta CDR3 regions were amplified from genomic DNA by means of the immunoSEQ Assay, a bias-controlled multiplex PCR. The authors' analysis ran thus. The number of nucleated cells in each sample was estimated from the amplification of reference gene primers within the assay. Sequence reads were collapsed and filtered to measure the absolute abundance of every unique TCRbeta CDR3 rearrangement. For each sample, productive Simpson clonality was calculated as the square root of Simpson's diversity index over productive rearrangements. Entries here come from immuneACCESS through TCRdb and include only in-frame sequences with V and J called. Some clones fail to appear in such tables; in the studies checked, an unresolved V gene covers under half of the shortfall, and the cause of the remainder is unknown. V, J and clone size are taken as reported in that table, and D and trimming were inferred from the DNA itself. Within this sample are approximately 200,000 clones, with about four fifths of them counted one time only. Together, the top ten hold 1.5% to 2% of the sample.

The CDR3 measures 15 amino acids from cysteine to phenylalanine. Only CDR3 DNA is held: 45 bases, read in frame from base 1. The germline V gene (reference sequence) supplies CDR1 GTSNPN and CDR2 SVGIG. V trim: 2 bases; J trim: 5 bases; unmatched bases: 4. What the work shows at the level of the full study, not this receptor alone: How much clinical and demographic metadata was included differed by source and by participant, and the metadata was provided uncurated.

This TCR was sampled from a man aged 55 to 70 who had recovered from COVID-19. The V gene is TRBV30 and the J gene is TRBJ1-5; TRBD1 matches 12 bases in the middle. Sequenced: PBMCs or T cells enriched from blood (not recorded which). The CDR3 sequence is CAWSRDRGRDQPQHF. The DNA sequence is TGTGCCTGGAGTCGGGACAGGGGGCGCGATCAGCCCCAGCATTTT. The CDR3, completed at both ends by the reference TRBV30 and TRBJ1-5 genes, gives the full variable domain SQTIHQWPATLVQPVGSPLSLECTVEGTSNPNLYWYRQAAGRGLQLLFYSVGIGQISSEVPQNLSASRPQDRQFILSSKKLLLSDSGFYLCAWSRDRGRDQPQHFGDGTRLSIL.